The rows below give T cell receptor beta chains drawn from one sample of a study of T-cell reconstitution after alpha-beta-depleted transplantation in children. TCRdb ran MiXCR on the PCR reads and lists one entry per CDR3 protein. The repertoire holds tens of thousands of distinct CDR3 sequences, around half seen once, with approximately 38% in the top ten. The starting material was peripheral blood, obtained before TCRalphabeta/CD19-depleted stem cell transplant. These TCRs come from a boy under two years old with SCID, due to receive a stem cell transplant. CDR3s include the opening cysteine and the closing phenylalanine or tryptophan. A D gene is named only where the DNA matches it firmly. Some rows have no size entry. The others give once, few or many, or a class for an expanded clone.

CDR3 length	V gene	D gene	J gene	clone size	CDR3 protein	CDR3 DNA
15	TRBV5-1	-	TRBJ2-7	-	CAISLGGTKSYEQYF	TGCGCCATCAGCTTGGGAGGGACAAAATCCTACGAGCAGTACTTC
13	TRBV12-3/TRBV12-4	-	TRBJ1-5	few	CASTTGPHSPQHF	TGTGCCAGCACGACAGGTCCCCATTCGCCCCAGCATTTT
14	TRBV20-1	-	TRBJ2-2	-	CSARDLAYTGELFF	TGCAGTGCTAGGGATCTAGCATATACCGGGGAGCTGTTTTTT
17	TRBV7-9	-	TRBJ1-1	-	CASSDMLRGRWNTEAFF	TGTGCCAGCAGCGATATGTTAAGGGGAAGGTGGAACACTGAAGCTTTCTTT
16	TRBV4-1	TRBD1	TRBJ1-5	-	CASSPTGVTDNQPQHF	TGCGCCAGCAGCCCCACAGGGGTTACGGACAATCAGCCCCAGCATTTT
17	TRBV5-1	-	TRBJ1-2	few	CASSSEPGTVRFYGYTF	TGCGCCAGCAGCTCAGAACCCGGGACCGTACGCTTCTATGGCTACACCTTC
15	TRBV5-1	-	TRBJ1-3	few	CASSEDGDSGNTIYF	TGCGCCAGCAGCGAGGACGGAGACTCTGGAAACACCATATATTTT
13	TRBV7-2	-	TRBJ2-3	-	CASSWNRDLVKYF	TGTGCCAGCAGCTGGAACAGGGACCTTGTGAAGTATTTT
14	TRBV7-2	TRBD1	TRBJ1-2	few	CASSLAGQGDGYTF	TGTGCCAGCAGCTTAGCAGGACAGGGGGATGGCTACACCTTC
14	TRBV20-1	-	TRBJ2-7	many	CSAQPDLNSYEQYF	TGCAGTGCGCAGCCGGACCTGAACTCCTACGAGCAGTACTTC
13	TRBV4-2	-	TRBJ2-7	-	CASSQPFSYEQYF	TGTGCCAGCAGCCAGCCGTTCTCCTACGAGCAGTACTTC
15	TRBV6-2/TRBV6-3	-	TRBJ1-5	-	CASSYAAGGNQPQHF	TGTGCCAGCAGTTACGCGGCAGGGGGCAATCAGCCCCAGCATTTT
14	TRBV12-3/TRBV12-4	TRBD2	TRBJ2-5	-	CASSFTRGRETQYF	TGTGCCAGCAGTTTTACTCGCGGGAGAGAGACCCAGTACTTC
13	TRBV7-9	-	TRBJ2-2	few	CASSSRMGRELFF	TGTGCCAGCAGCTCTCGTATGGGCCGGGAGCTGTTTTTT
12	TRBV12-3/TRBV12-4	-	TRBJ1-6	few	CASSLNGSPLHF	TGTGCCAGCAGTTTAAACGGTTCACCCCTCCACTTT
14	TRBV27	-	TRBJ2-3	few	CASSYGDGTDTQYF	TGTGCCAGCAGTTACGGGGACGGCACAGATACGCAGTATTTT
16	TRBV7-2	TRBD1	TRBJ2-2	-	CASSPGQGRITGELFF	TGTGCCAGCAGCCCGGGACAGGGAAGGATCACCGGGGAGCTGTTTTTT
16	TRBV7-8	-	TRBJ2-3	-	CASSLFGRGVIDTQYF	TGTGCCAGCAGCTTATTTGGCCGCGGGGTAATAGACACGCAGTATTTT
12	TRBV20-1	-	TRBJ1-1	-	CSALLSTAEAFF	TGCAGTGCTCTCCTTTCGACAGCTGAAGCTTTCTTT
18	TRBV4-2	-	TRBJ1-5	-	CASSQPKVGPGLNQPQHF	TGTGCCAGCAGCCAACCAAAGGTCGGGCCAGGACTCAATCAGCCCCAGCATTTT
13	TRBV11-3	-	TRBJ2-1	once	CASSLAAQGEQFF	TGTGCCAGCAGCTTAGCCGCTCAGGGGGAGCAGTTCTTC
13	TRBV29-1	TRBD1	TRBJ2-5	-	CSVAWGQTETQYF	TGCAGCGTTGCATGGGGACAGACAGAGACCCAGTACTTC
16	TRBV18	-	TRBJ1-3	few	CASSPAGALSGNTIYF	TGTGCCAGCTCCCCGGCAGGGGCACTCTCTGGAAACACCATATATTTT
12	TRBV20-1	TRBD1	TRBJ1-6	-	CSARAGTGLRGF	TGCAGTGCTAGAGCCGGGACAGGCCTCAGAGGATTT
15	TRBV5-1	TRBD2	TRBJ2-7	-	CASSLGSGAQYEQYF	TGCGCCAGCAGCTTGGGGAGCGGGGCCCAATACGAGCAGTACTTC
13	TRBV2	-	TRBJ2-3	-	CASSDKGPDTQYF	TGTGCCAGCAGTGACAAGGGCCCAGATACGCAGTATTTT
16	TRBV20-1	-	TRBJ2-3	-	CSAMPLAGGGPDTQYF	TGCAGTGCTATGCCTCTAGCTGGCGGGGGCCCAGATACGCAGTATTTT
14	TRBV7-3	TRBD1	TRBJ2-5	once	CASSGQGKGGTQYF	TGTGCCAGCAGCGGACAGGGAAAAGGCGGGACCCAGTACTTC
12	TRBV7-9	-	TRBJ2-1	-	CASSLVGNEQFF	TGTGCCAGCAGCTTAGTGGGCAATGAGCAGTTCTTC
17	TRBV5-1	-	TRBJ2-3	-	CASSLGGGVGSTDTQYF	TGCGCCAGCAGCTTGGGCGGTGGGGTAGGGAGCACAGATACGCAGTATTTT
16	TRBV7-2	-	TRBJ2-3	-	CASSLEQVEGTDTQYF	TGTGCCAGCAGCTTAGAACAGGTGGAGGGGACAGATACGCAGTATTTT
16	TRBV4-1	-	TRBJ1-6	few	CASSQDKESLSVSLHF	TGCGCCAGCAGCCAAGATAAAGAGTCCTTGTCGGTCTCCCTCCACTTT
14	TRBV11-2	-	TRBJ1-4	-	CASSFGTRYEKLFF	TGTGCCAGCAGCTTCGGGACGCGGTATGAAAAACTGTTTTTT
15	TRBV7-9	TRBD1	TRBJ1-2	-	CASSPRDRGPYGYTF	TGTGCCAGCAGCCCCCGGGACAGGGGTCCCTATGGCTACACCTTC
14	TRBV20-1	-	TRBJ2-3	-	CRVKGGEATDTQYF	TGCAGGGTGAAAGGTGGTGAGGCCACAGATACGCAGTATTTT
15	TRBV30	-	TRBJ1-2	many	CAWRSSFLINYGYTF	TGTGCCTGGAGAAGTTCGTTTCTTATTAACTATGGCTACACCTTC
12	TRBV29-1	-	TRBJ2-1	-	CSARLGFNEQFF	TGCAGCGCCAGACTGGGTTTCAATGAGCAGTTCTTC
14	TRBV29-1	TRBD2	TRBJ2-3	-	CSVRLARSTDTQYF	TGCAGCGTCAGACTAGCCAGAAGCACAGATACGCAGTATTTT
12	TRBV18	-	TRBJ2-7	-	CASSLRNLGQYF	TGTGCCAGCTCACTTAGGAACTTAGGGCAGTACTTC